A selection of T cell receptor beta chains follows, all from one sample in a study of blood T cell repertoires in COVID-19. The method was immunoSEQ multiplex PCR; TCRdb's version includes in-frame clones alone and lacks a portion of them. The sample includes some 260,000 clones, approximately 91% of them seen just once. Sequenced material: peripheral blood. The receptors derive from a young woman with acute or convalescent COVID-19. Both conserved end residues are part of each CDR3. The D gene is left open where the match is weak. Only some rows state a clone size, as once, few, many or a class for expanded clones.

J: TRBJ2-6; size: NA; V: TRBV6-2/TRBV6-3; D: TRBD1; CDR3: CASSSNRGQAGANVLTF; DNA: TGTGCCAGCAGTAGTAACAGGGGGCAGGCTGGGGCCAACGTCCTGACTTTC
J: TRBJ2-2; size: NA; V: TRBV19; D: NA; CDR3: CASSFSDTGELFF; DNA: TGTGCCAGTAGTTTTTCAGACACCGGGGAGCTGTTTTTT
J: TRBJ1-1; size: NA; V: TRBV9; D: NA; CDR3: CASSVAPGDTEAFF; DNA: TGTGCCAGCAGCGTAGCCCCAGGGGACACTGAAGCTTTCTTT
J: TRBJ1-4; size: NA; V: TRBV5-6; D: NA; CDR3: CASSLAPLTAAEKLFF; DNA: TGTGCCAGCAGCTTGGCCCCTTTAACAGCGGCTGAAAAACTGTTTTTT
J: TRBJ2-7; size: NA; V: TRBV29-1; D: TRBD2; CDR3: CSVSTSGVYEQYF; DNA: TGCAGCGTGTCGACTAGCGGGGTTTACGAGCAGTACTTC
J: TRBJ1-2; size: few; V: TRBV7-8; D: NA; CDR3: CASSLGGRGHTNYGYTF; DNA: TGTGCCAGCAGCTTAGGGGGCAGGGGCCACACTAACTATGGCTACACCTTC
J: TRBJ2-3; size: NA; V: TRBV9; D: TRBD2; CDR3: CASSPPGTSGSMADTQYF; DNA: TGTGCCAGCAGCCCTCCCGGGACTAGCGGGAGTATGGCAGATACGCAGTATTTT
J: TRBJ2-2; size: NA; V: TRBV9; D: NA; CDR3: CASSVATLVNTGELFF; DNA: TGTGCCAGCAGCGTAGCTACACTAGTAAACACCGGGGAGCTGTTTTTT
J: TRBJ2-4; size: NA; V: TRBV7-9; D: NA; CDR3: CASSSGLGNIQYF; DNA: TGTGCCAGCAGCTCGGGACTGGGAAACATTCAGTACTTC
J: TRBJ1-2; size: NA; V: TRBV29-1; D: TRBD1; CDR3: CSVETGDGYTF; DNA: TGCAGCGTTGAAACAGGGGATGGCTACACCTTC
J: TRBJ2-1; size: NA; V: TRBV6-6; D: NA; CDR3: CASSYEVSYEQFF; DNA: TGTGCCAGCAGTTATGAGGTATCCTATGAGCAGTTCTTC
J: TRBJ1-2; size: NA; V: TRBV19; D: NA; CDR3: CASSIADRTYGYTF; DNA: TGTGCCAGTAGTATAGCTGACAGAACCTATGGCTACACCTTC
J: TRBJ1-2; size: NA; V: TRBV27; D: NA; CDR3: CASTVDTRYGYTF; DNA: TGTGCCAGCACCGTGGACACTCGCTATGGCTACACCTTC
J: TRBJ2-7; size: NA; V: TRBV5-1; D: NA; CDR3: CASSLERVSYEQYF; DNA: TGCGCCAGCAGCTTGGAGAGAGTCTCCTACGAGCAGTACTTC
J: TRBJ2-3; size: NA; V: TRBV3-1/TRBV3-2; D: TRBD2; CDR3: CASSLYTGLAGSTDTQYF; DNA: TGTGCCAGCAGCCTCTACACGGGACTAGCGGGCAGCACAGATACGCAGTATTTT
J: TRBJ2-5; size: NA; V: TRBV30; D: NA; CDR3: CAWSVGLPQETQYF; DNA: TGTGCCTGGAGTGTTGGACTTCCGCAAGAGACCCAGTACTTC
J: TRBJ2-3; size: NA; V: TRBV9; D: NA; CDR3: CASSVLGIGADTQYF; DNA: TGTGCCAGCAGCGTACTCGGTATCGGGGCAGATACGCAGTATTTT
J: TRBJ2-3; size: NA; V: TRBV19; D: TRBD2; CDR3: CASSPGLDYVPQYF; DNA: TGTGCCAGTAGTCCGGGACTAGATTATGTCCCGCAGTATTTT
J: TRBJ1-2; size: NA; V: TRBV5-3; D: TRBD1; CDR3: CARSRQGNGYTF; DNA: TGTGCCAGAAGCAGACAGGGGAATGGCTACACCTTC
J: TRBJ2-2; size: once; V: TRBV19; D: TRBD2; CDR3: CASLKRGLTHTGELFF; DNA: TGTGCCAGTTTGAAGCGGGGTCTGACCCACACCGGGGAGCTGTTTTTT
J: TRBJ2-1; size: NA; V: TRBV5-1; D: TRBD2; CDR3: CASSSLAGGVNEQFF; DNA: TGCGCCAGCAGCTCCCTGGCGGGAGGGGTCAATGAGCAGTTCTTC
J: TRBJ2-7; size: NA; V: TRBV9; D: TRBD2; CDR3: CASSVGAGGLYEQYF; DNA: TGTGCCAGCAGCGTAGGGGCGGGAGGTTTATACGAGCAGTACTTC
J: TRBJ2-3; size: NA; V: TRBV19; D: TRBD2; CDR3: CASSGREYSTDTQYF; DNA: TGTGCCAGTAGCGGGAGGGAGTATAGCACAGATACGCAGTATTTT
J: TRBJ2-5; size: NA; V: TRBV25-1; D: TRBD1; CDR3: CASSEKGARETQYF; DNA: TGTGCCAGCAGTGAAAAGGGGGCGAGGGAGACCCAGTACTTC
J: TRBJ1-5; size: NA; V: TRBV10-3; D: NA; CDR3: CAISDQGNQPQHF; DNA: TGTGCCATCAGTGATCAGGGCAATCAGCCCCAGCATTTT
J: TRBJ1-1; size: NA; V: TRBV12-5; D: NA; CDR3: CASGLGAPQVGTEAFF; DNA: TGTGCTAGTGGTTTGGGGGCACCGCAGGTTGGGACTGAAGCTTTCTTT
J: TRBJ1-4; size: few; V: TRBV19; D: NA; CDR3: CASSLEGLEKLFF; DNA: TGTGCCAGTAGTCTGGAGGGATTGGAAAAACTGTTTTTT
J: TRBJ2-2; size: once; V: TRBV9; D: TRBD2; CDR3: CASSVAGGSTGELFF; DNA: TGTGCCAGCAGCGTGGCGGGAGGGAGCACCGGGGAGCTGTTTTTT
J: TRBJ2-7; size: few; V: TRBV24-1; D: NA; CDR3: CATSDPDLTPSYEQYF; DNA: TGTGCCACCAGTGACCCCGATTTGACACCTTCCTACGAGCAGTACTTC
J: TRBJ1-4; size: NA; V: TRBV5-4; D: TRBD1; CDR3: CASSHVTGGNEKLFF; DNA: TGTGCCAGCAGCCACGTGACAGGGGGAAATGAAAAACTGTTTTTT
J: TRBJ2-5; size: NA; V: TRBV5-1; D: TRBD2; CDR3: CASSGGGRDQETQYF; DNA: TGCGCCAGCAGCGGCGGGGGGCGGGACCAAGAGACCCAGTACTTC
J: TRBJ1-2; size: NA; V: TRBV28; D: NA; CDR3: CASSPQNSPNYGYTF; DNA: TGTGCCAGCAGTCCCCAGAACAGCCCTAACTATGGCTACACCTTC
J: TRBJ2-5; size: once; V: TRBV18; D: TRBD1; CDR3: CASSPPPGQGRETQYF; DNA: TGTGCCAGCTCACCCCCCCCGGGACAGGGGCGCGAGACCCAGTACTTC
J: TRBJ1-5; size: few; V: TRBV6-5; D: NA; CDR3: CASSYAGEGNQPQHF; DNA: TGTGCCAGCAGTTACGCGGGCGAGGGCAATCAGCCCCAGCATTTT
J: TRBJ2-1; size: NA; V: TRBV2; D: NA; CDR3: CASRALGSSYNEQFF; DNA: TGTGCCAGCAGAGCTCTAGGAAGCTCCTACAATGAGCAGTTCTTC
J: TRBJ1-3; size: few; V: TRBV6-6; D: NA; CDR3: CASSLNTGNTIYF; DNA: TGTGCCAGCAGTCTAAACACTGGAAACACCATATATTTT
J: TRBJ1-4; size: NA; V: TRBV2; D: NA; CDR3: CASRVGVATNEKLFF; DNA: TGTGCCAGCAGGGTCGGAGTCGCAACTAATGAAAAACTGTTTTTT
J: TRBJ1-1; size: once; V: TRBV4-3; D: TRBD1; CDR3: CASSRDTGGNTEAFF; DNA: TGCGCCAGCAGCCGAGACACAGGGGGCAACACTGAAGCTTTCTTT
J: TRBJ2-7; size: once; V: TRBV27; D: TRBD2; CDR3: CASSSYTSGDGEQYF; DNA: TGTGCCAGCAGTTCCTACACTAGCGGGGACGGCGAGCAGTACTTC
J: TRBJ2-7; size: NA; V: TRBV4-3; D: TRBD1; CDR3: CASSQGQGSYEQYF; DNA: TGCGCCAGCAGCCAAGGACAGGGCAGCTACGAGCAGTACTTC
J: TRBJ2-1; size: once; V: TRBV19; D: TRBD2; CDR3: CATGLAVSSYNEQFF; DNA: TGTGCCACCGGACTAGCGGTTAGCTCCTACAATGAGCAGTTCTTC
J: TRBJ2-1; size: NA; V: TRBV2; D: NA; CDR3: CASSDRYYNEQFF; DNA: TGTGCCAGCAGTGACAGATACTACAATGAGCAGTTCTTC
J: TRBJ2-5; size: NA; V: TRBV30; D: TRBD2; CDR3: CAWSSPPGGETQYF; DNA: TGTGCCTGGAGTAGTCCACCCGGGGGGGAGACCCAGTACTTC
J: TRBJ1-4; size: NA; V: TRBV11-2; D: TRBD1; CDR3: CASSNRDRTNEKLFF; DNA: TGTGCCAGCAGCAATAGGGACAGAACTAATGAAAAACTGTTTTTT
J: TRBJ1-2; size: NA; V: TRBV7-2; D: TRBD1; CDR3: CASSSLDRGTWYGYTF; DNA: TGTGCCAGCAGCTCCCTAGACAGGGGGACATGGTATGGCTACACCTTC
J: TRBJ2-1; size: NA; V: TRBV5-1; D: TRBD1; CDR3: CASSLPGQSQFF; DNA: TGCGCCAGCAGCTTGCCGGGACAGTCTCAGTTCTTC
J: TRBJ2-1; size: NA; V: TRBV10-3; D: TRBD1; CDR3: CAIKWGTGLSDEQFF; DNA: TGTGCCATCAAATGGGGGACAGGGTTGTCCGATGAGCAGTTCTTC
J: TRBJ2-1; size: NA; V: TRBV9; D: NA; CDR3: CASSGAPGTPLNEQFF; DNA: TGTGCCAGCAGCGGAGCTCCCGGGACTCCCCTCAATGAGCAGTTCTTC
J: TRBJ1-6; size: NA; V: TRBV4-3; D: NA; CDR3: CASSQDRGSFSPLHF; DNA: TGCGCCAGCAGCCAAGATCGGGGTTCTTTCTCACCCCTCCACTTT
J: TRBJ2-3; size: NA; V: TRBV27; D: NA; CDR3: CASSPHGGGGTDTQYF; DNA: TGTGCCAGCAGTCCCCACGGAGGTGGGGGGACAGATACGCAGTATTTT
J: TRBJ2-2; size: NA; V: TRBV27; D: NA; CDR3: CASSSLGLGRTGELFF; DNA: TGTGCCAGCAGTTCGCTGGGGCTGGGGCGCACCGGGGAGCTGTTTTTT
J: TRBJ1-4; size: NA; V: TRBV9; D: TRBD1; CDR3: CASSVAVSGQGHEKLFF; DNA: TGTGCCAGCAGCGTAGCCGTTTCCGGACAGGGACATGAAAAACTGTTTTTT
J: TRBJ1-1; size: NA; V: TRBV6-5; D: TRBD1; CDR3: CASSRQGAAGTEAFF; DNA: TGTGCCAGCAGCCGTCAGGGGGCGGCTGGCACTGAAGCTTTCTTT
J: TRBJ2-2; size: NA; V: TRBV10-3; D: NA; CDR3: CASSTANTGELFF; DNA: TGTGCCAGCTCCACAGCGAACACCGGGGAGCTGTTTTTT
J: TRBJ1-4; size: once; V: TRBV30; D: NA; CDR3: CAWNLDNEKLFF; DNA: TGTGCCTGGAACTTGGACAACGAAAAACTGTTTTTT
J: TRBJ2-7; size: NA; V: TRBV13; D: TRBD2; CDR3: CASIRTSGRRWGEQYF; DNA: TGTGCCAGCATTAGGACTAGCGGGAGGCGCTGGGGCGAGCAGTACTTC
J: TRBJ1-2; size: NA; V: TRBV4-1; D: TRBD1; CDR3: CASSHDRGRNYGYTF; DNA: TGCGCCAGCAGCCACGACAGGGGACGAAACTATGGCTACACCTTC
J: TRBJ1-2; size: few; V: TRBV7-9; D: NA; CDR3: CASSLAGRGYTF; DNA: TGTGCCAGCAGCCTAGCCGGGAGAGGCTACACCTTC
J: TRBJ2-7; size: NA; V: TRBV6-5; D: NA; CDR3: CASSYDVWTKNYEQYF; DNA: TGTGCCAGCAGTTACGACGTTTGGACAAAAAACTACGAGCAGTACTTC
J: TRBJ2-5; size: NA; V: TRBV27; D: TRBD2; CDR3: CASTPTGLAGGRPLKTQYF; DNA: TGTGCCAGCACTCCAACGGGACTAGCGGGAGGGCGGCCTTTAAAGACCCAGTACTTC